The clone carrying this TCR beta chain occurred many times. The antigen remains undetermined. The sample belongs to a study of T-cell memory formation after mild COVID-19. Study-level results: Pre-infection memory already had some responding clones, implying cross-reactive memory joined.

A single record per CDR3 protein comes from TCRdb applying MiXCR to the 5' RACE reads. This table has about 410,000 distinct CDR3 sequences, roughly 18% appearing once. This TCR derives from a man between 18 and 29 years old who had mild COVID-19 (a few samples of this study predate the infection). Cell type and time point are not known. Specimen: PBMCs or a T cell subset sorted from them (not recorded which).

CDR3 DNA: TGCGCCAGCAGCCAGCTGCGGGCGGGGGGTTCAGATACGCAGTATTTT. Translated: CASSQLRAGGSDTQYF. The gene calls are TRBV5-1 and TRBJ2-3, with 8 bases identical to TRBD2. CDR3 length equals 16 residues. CDR1 and CDR2 (germline): SGHRS, YFSETQ. The V gene end was trimmed by 4 bases and the J gene end by 4 bases; junction bases not matched to a gene: 11.